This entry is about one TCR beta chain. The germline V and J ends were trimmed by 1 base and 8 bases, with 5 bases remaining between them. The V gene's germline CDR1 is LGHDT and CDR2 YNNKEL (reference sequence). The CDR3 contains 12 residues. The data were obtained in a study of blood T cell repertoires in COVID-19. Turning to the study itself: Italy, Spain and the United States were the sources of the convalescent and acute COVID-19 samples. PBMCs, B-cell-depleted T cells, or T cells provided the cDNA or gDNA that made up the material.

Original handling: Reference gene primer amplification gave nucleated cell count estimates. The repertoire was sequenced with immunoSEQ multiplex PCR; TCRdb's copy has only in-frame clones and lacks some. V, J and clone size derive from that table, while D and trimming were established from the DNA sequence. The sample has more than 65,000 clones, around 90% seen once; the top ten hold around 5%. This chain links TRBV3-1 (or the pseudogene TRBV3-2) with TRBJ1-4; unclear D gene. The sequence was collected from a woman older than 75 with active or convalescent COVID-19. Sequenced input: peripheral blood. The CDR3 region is CASSQVGEKLFF. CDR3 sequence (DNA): TGTGCCAGCAGCCAAGTCGGGGAAAAACTGTTTTTT.